One and the same sample provided the 25 T cell receptor beta chains below, sequenced in a study of regulatory T cells in long-lasting Graves disease. For TCR beta, libraries came from iRepertoire HTBI primers and Arm-PCR of CDR3 regions. TCRdb analysed the multiplex PCR reads with MiXCR anew, one entry per CDR3 protein. The data show fewer than 450,000 distinct CDR3 sequences, around 21% seen once. This sample's time point: persistent/refractory GD, antithyroid drugs over 5 years with positive TRAb. PBMC RNA served as the TCR library source. Sample: peripheral blood mononuclear cells (PBMCs), taken when the disease was refractory, from a patient treated with antithyroid drugs. The receptors were sampled from a female donor with Graves disease.

The sample holds a few counts of this clonotype. The rearrangement joins TRBV7-2 to TRBJ2-3, with D uncertain. This CDR3 has 12 residues. The ends were cut back, 7 bases at V and 2 bases at J, with 7 bases in the middle. Germline CDR1 reads SGHTA; CDR2 reads FQGNSA. This CDR3 is CASTMATDTQYF. Written as DNA, the CDR3 is TGTGCCAGCACCATGGCCACAGATACGCAGTATTTT.

Details on this clonotype: A much larger clone lies one base from this, so it may be a read error. The chain recombines TRBV10-2 with TRBJ2-7; TRBD2 agrees at 8 bases. The V gene's germline CDR1 is WSHSY and CDR2 SAAADI. The V and J ends lost 5 bases and 2 bases, in that order; junction bases with no gene match: 8. The CDR3 spans 15 residues. The chain's CDR3 is CASSKLAGGAYEQYF. CDR3 nucleotide sequence: TGCGCCAGCAGTAAGCTAGCGGGTGGGGCCTACGAGCAGTACTTC.

This chain uses TRBV9 with TRBJ2-5; 8 bases are shared with TRBD2. This CDR3 has 14 amino acids. Trimming removed 2 bases from V and 4 bases from J; junction bases left unmatched: 4. The germline V gene has CDR1 SGDLS and CDR2 YYNGEE. The CDR3 reads CASSVSGGIETQYF. CDR3 coding DNA: TGTGCCAGCAGCGTCAGCGGGGGCATAGAGACCCAGTACTTC.

J is TRBJ1-4 and V is TRBV6-1; D is possibly TRBD1 (5 bases). V lost 7 bases and J lost 5, with 14 bases in between. The CDR3 spans 14 residues. Germline V gives CDR1 MNHNS, CDR2 SASEGT. CDR3 residues: CASNRDGLNEKLFF. The CDR3 DNA sequence: TGTGCCAGCAACCGGGACGGACTAAATGAAAAACTGTTTTTT.

This clonotype was recorded at least ten times. This chain connects TRBV7-2 to TRBJ1-1; TRBD1 aligns across 9 bases. The CDR3 consists of 13 residues. CDR1 is SGHTA and CDR2 is FQGNSA in the germline V gene. The trim removed 3 bases at V and 11 bases at J, leaving 7 bases unmatched. The CDR3 sequence is CASSFGDRVPAFF. CDR3 nucleotide sequence: TGTGCCAGCAGCTTCGGGGACAGGGTTCCCGCTTTCTTT.

The chain combines TRBV4-3 with TRBJ2-2, with D perhaps matching TRBD1 or TRBD2 (5 bases each). CDR1 and CDR2 (germline): LGHNA, YSLEER. The CDR3 runs 14 residues. V was shortened by 2 bases and J by 7 bases, with 11 bases between the two germline ends. CDR3 DNA sequence: TGCGCCAGCAGCCAACACGGGGACCACGGGGAGCTGTTTTTT. It specifies CASSQHGDHGELFF.

This clonotype was seen at least ten times. V and J are TRBV5-1 and TRBJ2-7; weak D call: TRBD2 (5 bases). The CDR3 loop spans 14 amino acids. Germline V gene data show CDR1 as SGHRS and CDR2 as YFSETQ. Trimming removed 1 base from V and 2 bases from J, with 10 bases in between. CDR3 DNA sequence: TGCGCCAGCAGCTTGACTAGGTCACCCTACGAGCAGTACTTC. Protein sequence: CASSLTRSPYEQYF.

Only a few counts were recorded for this clonotype. The V gene is TRBV7-9, the J gene TRBJ2-2; 7 positions agree with TRBD1. V lost 2 bases, J lost 7 bases, and 10 bases stayed unmatched. The CDR3 runs 16 residues. CDR1 and CDR2 from the germline V gene are SEHNR and FQNEAQ (reference sequence). The CDR3 nucleotides read TGTGCCAGCAGCTTACTTGCCCACAGGGGAAGCGGGGAGCTGTTTTTT. Encoded protein: CASSLLAHRGSGELFF.

This clonotype came up many times. V is TRBV28 and J is TRBJ1-2, with D maybe TRBD1 (6 bases). CDR1 and CDR2 from the germline V gene are MDHEN and SYDVKM. The ends were cut back, 2 bases at V and 5 bases at J, with 9 bases in the middle. The CDR3 runs to 13 residues. The CDR3: CASSLRGAYGYTF. CDR3 bases: TGTGCCAGCAGTTTACGGGGGGCTTATGGCTACACCTTC.

This clonotype has a handful of counts. The chain has TRBV6-2 or TRBV6-3 and TRBJ1-1, with D perhaps matching TRBD1 (6 bases). CDR1 is MNHEY, CDR2 SVGEGT, per germline. The CDR3 runs 15 residues. V was cut by 3 bases and J by 4 bases, with 15 bases left in between. CDR3 loop: CASSYSGGWATEAFF. CDR3 nucleotides: TGTGCCAGCAGTTATTCCGGGGGCTGGGCCACTGAAGCTTTCTTT.

This clonotype came up many times. V and J are TRBV7-3 and TRBJ2-2; 9 bases are shared with TRBD2. The CDR3 sequence is 16 residues long. Germline V gene data show CDR1 as SGHTA and CDR2 as FQGTGA. V dropped 3 bases and J dropped 1; count of bases not matched to a gene: 3. In nucleotides, the CDR3 is TGTGCCAGCAGCTTGCTAGCGGGGATGAACACCGGGGAGCTGTTTTTT. Amino acid sequence: CASSLLAGMNTGELFF.

This clonotype has just a few counts. The genes are TRBV5-1 and TRBJ2-7; D remains unclear. Trimming took 0 bases from V and 0 from J, leaving 13 bases between them. Germline V gene sequence: CDR1 SGHRS, CDR2 YFSETQ. The CDR3 length is 16 residues. CDR3 DNA sequence: TGCGCCAGCAGCTTGGAAATAGAGTGGGGCTCCTACGAGCAGTACTTC. This codes for CASSLEIEWGSYEQYF.

Concerning this clonotype itself: Given a much more abundant clone one base away, this may be a read error. The rearrangement uses TRBV6-5 and TRBJ1-5; D remains ambiguous. CDR1 and CDR2 from the germline V gene are MNHEY and SVGAGI. The CDR3 is made up of 15 amino acids. CDR3 loop: CASSYSGYSSQPQHF. CDR3 nucleotides: TGTGCCAGCAGTTACTCAGGGTATAGCAGTCAGCCCCAGCATTTT.

This clonotype was seen a few times. J is TRBJ2-5 and V is TRBV28; 8 bases align to TRBD1. Losses at the gene ends were 3 bases for V and 2 bases for J; bases not matched to a gene: 8. The V gene's germline CDR1 is MDHEN and CDR2 SYDVKM. This CDR3 region has 16 residues. The CDR3 loop reads CASSLTSGQGQETQYF. The CDR3 nucleotides read TGTGCCAGCAGTTTGACCTCTGGACAGGGACAAGAGACCCAGTACTTC.

The chain joins TRBV29-1 to TRBJ1-4; D remains ambiguous. Trimming removed 3 bases at V and 8 bases at J, with 13 bases between. This CDR3 has 13 amino acids. Germline-derived CDR1 and CDR2 are SQVTM and ANQGSEA. Here the CDR3 reads CSVDDSDGEKLFF. DNA of the CDR3: TGCAGCGTTGACGACTCAGATGGGGAAAAACTGTTTTTT.

Only a few counts were recorded for this clonotype. The chain links TRBV20-1 to TRBJ2-5; 10 nucleotides align to TRBD1. Losses at the gene ends were 5 bases for V and 8 bases for J; bases not matched to a gene: 5. Germline values: CDR1 DFQATT, CDR2 SNEGSKA (reference sequence). The CDR3 spans 12 residues. The CDR3: CSAETGGPTQYF. CDR3 DNA sequence: TGCAGTGCTGAGACAGGGGGCCCAACCCAGTACTTC.

A remark on this clonotype: A much larger clone is a single base away; this may be a read error. The chain has TRBV2 and TRBJ1-2; D possibly corresponds to TRBD1 (6 bases). The CDR3 loop spans 13 amino acids. The germline gives CDR1 SNHLY, CDR2 FYNNEI. The CDR3 bases are TGTGCCAGCAGGCCAACAGGGACCTATGGCTACGCCTTC. Translating it yields CASRPTGTYGYAF.

This clonotype was counted at least ten times. An end of the junction does not agree with germline; a read error may underlie this. This chain links TRBV19 with TRBJ1-2; possibly TRBD1 for D (6 bases). CDR1 is LNHDA and CDR2 is SQIVND in the germline V gene (reference sequence). The CDR3 is made up of 15 amino acids. CDR3 region: CASSINRASNYGYTF. In DNA, the CDR3 is TGTGCCAGCAGTATAAACAGGGCCTCTAACTATGGCTACACCTTC.

As regards this clonotype: A read error may be the cause here, since a much bigger clone is one base away. The chain uses TRBV12-3 or TRBV12-4 and TRBJ2-7, with a weak D call TRBD1 (5 bases). There are 14 residues in the CDR3. For the CDR3, the DNA is TGTGCCAGCAGTTCCACAGGTGGGATGGGCGAGCAGTGCTTC. It yields the protein CASSSTGGMGEQCF.

The chain links TRBV25-1 to TRBJ2-2, with 8 positions matching TRBD1. The V segment lost 3 bases and the J segment 0 bases; nucleotides outside the gene matches: 3. The germline V gene encodes CDR1 MGHDK and CDR2 SYGVNS. The CDR3 has 16 amino acids. CDR3 protein: CASSDAGQANTGELFF. For the CDR3, the DNA is TGTGCCAGCAGTGATGCGGGACAGGCGAACACCGGGGAGCTGTTTTTT.

The chain links TRBV30 to TRBJ2-5, with D uncertain. The ends were cut back, 0 bases at V and 2 bases at J, with 13 bases in the middle. This CDR3 has 15 residues. Per the germline V gene, CDR1 is GTSNPN and CDR2 is SVGIG (reference sequence). Here the CDR3 reads CAWSVSGSPQETQYF. CDR3 sequence (DNA): TGTGCCTGGAGTGTATCGGGCAGTCCTCAAGAGACCCAGTACTTC. Based on the CDR3 plus reference TRBV30 and TRBJ2-5, the full variable domain is SQTIHQWPATLVQPVGSPLSLECTVEGTSNPNLYWYRQAAGRGLQLLFYSVGIGQISSEVPQNLSASRPQDRQFILSSKKLLLSDSGFYLCAWSVSGSPQETQYFGPGTRLLVL.

This chain uses TRBV18 with TRBJ2-6; D unresolved. V was clipped by 1 base and J by 4 bases, with 11 bases between them. The germline V gene encodes CDR1 KGHSH and CDR2 LQKENI. This CDR3 contains 16 residues. The CDR3 sequence: CASSPLPGSGANVLTF. The CDR3 DNA reads TGTGCCAGCTCACCACTTCCCGGGTCCGGGGCCAACGTCCTGACTTTC.

The rearrangement uses TRBV29-1 and TRBJ2-3; 8 bases map to TRBD1. V lost 6 bases and J lost 3; bases outside the gene matches: 2. This CDR3 contains 12 residues. CDR1 is SQVTM, CDR2 ANQGSEA, per germline. The chain's CDR3 is CSVDRGTDTQYF. Here the CDR3 DNA reads TGCAGCGTAGACAGGGGAACAGATACGCAGTATTTT.

This clonotype was detected a few times. The chain is built from TRBV12-3 or TRBV12-4 and TRBJ1-2, with 8 positions matching TRBD1. There are 15 residues in the CDR3. The ends lost 3 bases at V and 4 bases at J; junction bases unmatched: 7. The CDR3 DNA is TGTGCCAGCAGTTTGGCAGCAGGGGGCATCTATGGCTACACCTTC. Its protein product is CASSLAAGGIYGYTF.

This rearrangement joins TRBV5-6 to TRBJ1-3, with D uncertain. V gave up 3 bases and J gave up 0 bases, with 16 bases separating them. Germline V gene data show CDR1 as SGHDT and CDR2 as YYEEEE. This CDR3 has 17 residues. The CDR3 sequence: CASSYLEVRSSGNTIYF. The CDR3 DNA is TGTGCCAGCAGCTATCTTGAAGTGCGTAGCTCTGGAAACACCATATATTTT.